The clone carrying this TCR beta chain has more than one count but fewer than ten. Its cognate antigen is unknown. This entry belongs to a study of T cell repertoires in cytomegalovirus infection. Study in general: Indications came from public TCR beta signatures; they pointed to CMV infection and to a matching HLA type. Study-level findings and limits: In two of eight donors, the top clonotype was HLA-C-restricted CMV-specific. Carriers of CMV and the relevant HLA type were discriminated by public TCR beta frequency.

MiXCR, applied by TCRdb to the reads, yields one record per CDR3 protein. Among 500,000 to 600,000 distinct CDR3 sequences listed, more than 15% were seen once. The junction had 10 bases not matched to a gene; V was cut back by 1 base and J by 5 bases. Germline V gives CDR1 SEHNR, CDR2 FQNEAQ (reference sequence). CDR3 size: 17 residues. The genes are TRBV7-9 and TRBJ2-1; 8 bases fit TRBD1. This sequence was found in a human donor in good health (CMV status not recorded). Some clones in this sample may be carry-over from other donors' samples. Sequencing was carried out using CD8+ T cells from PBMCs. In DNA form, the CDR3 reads TGTGCCAGCAGCTTAGGGACAGGGCCCCTGGGTCACAATGAGCAGTTCTTC. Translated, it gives CASSLGTGPLGHNEQFF. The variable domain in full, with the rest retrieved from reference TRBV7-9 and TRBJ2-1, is DTGVSQNPRHKITKRGQNVTFRCDPISEHNRLYWYRQTLGQGPEFLTYFQNEAQLEKSRLLSDRFSAERPKGSFSTLEIQRTEQGDSAMYLCASSLGTGPLGHNEQFFGPGTRLTVL.